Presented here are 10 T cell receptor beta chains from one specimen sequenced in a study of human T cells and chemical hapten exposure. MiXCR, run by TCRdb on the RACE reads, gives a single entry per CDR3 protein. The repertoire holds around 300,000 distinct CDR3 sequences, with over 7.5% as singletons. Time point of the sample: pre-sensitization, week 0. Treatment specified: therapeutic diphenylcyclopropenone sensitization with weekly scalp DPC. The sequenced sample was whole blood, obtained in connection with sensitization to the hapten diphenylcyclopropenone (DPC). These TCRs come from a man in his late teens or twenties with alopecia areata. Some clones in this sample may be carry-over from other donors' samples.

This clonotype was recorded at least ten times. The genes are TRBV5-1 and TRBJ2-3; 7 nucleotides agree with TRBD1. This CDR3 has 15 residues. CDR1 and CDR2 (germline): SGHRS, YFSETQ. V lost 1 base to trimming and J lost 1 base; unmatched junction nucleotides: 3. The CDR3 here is CASSLKGAGTDTQYF. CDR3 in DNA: TGCGCCAGCAGCTTGAAGGGGGCCGGCACAGATACGCAGTATTTT.

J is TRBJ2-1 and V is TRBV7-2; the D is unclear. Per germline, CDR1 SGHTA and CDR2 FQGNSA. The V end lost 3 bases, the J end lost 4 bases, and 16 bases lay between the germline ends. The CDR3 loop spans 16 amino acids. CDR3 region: CASSFIPRGGYNEQFF. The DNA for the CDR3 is TGTGCCAGCAGCTTCATCCCTCGAGGCGGTTACAATGAGCAGTTCTTC.

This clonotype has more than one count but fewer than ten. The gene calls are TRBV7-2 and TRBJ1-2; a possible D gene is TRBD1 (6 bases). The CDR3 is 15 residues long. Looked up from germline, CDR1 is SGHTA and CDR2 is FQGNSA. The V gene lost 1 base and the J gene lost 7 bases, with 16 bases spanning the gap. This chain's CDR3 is CASSLEGTSFPGYTF. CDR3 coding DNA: TGTGCCAGCAGCTTAGAGGGGACATCCTTTCCTGGCTACACCTTC.

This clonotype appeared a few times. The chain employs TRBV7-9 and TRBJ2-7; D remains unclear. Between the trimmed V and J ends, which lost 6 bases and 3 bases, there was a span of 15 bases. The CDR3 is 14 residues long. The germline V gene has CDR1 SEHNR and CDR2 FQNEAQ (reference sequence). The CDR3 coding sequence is TGTGCCAGCAGTAAAGGGCGGTTTGACTACGAGCAGTACGTC. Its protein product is CASSKGRFDYEQYV.

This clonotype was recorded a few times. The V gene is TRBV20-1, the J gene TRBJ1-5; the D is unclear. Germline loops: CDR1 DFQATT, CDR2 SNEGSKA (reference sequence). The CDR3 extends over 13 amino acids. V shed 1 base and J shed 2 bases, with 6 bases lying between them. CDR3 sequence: CSARVSRNQPQHF. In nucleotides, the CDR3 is TGCAGTGCTAGAGTTTCGCGCAATCAGCCCCAGCATTTT.

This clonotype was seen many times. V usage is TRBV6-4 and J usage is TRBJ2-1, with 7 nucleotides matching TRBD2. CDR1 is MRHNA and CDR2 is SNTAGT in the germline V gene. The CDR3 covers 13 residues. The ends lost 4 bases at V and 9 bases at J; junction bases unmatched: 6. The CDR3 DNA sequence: TGTGCCAGCAGTGTATTGACTAGCACTGAGCAGTTCTTC. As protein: CASSVLTSTEQFF.

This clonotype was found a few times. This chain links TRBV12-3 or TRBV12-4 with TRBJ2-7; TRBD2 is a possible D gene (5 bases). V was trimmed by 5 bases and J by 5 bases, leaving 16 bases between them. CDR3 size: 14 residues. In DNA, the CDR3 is TGTGCCAGCAGTGAGAGGGCCGATGGAAACGAGCAGTACTTC. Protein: CASSERADGNEQYF.

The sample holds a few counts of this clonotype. The CDR3 sequence is CASRVGLTTEAFF. The DNA for the CDR3 is TGTGCCAGCCGTGTCGGGTTGACCACTGAAGCTTTCTTT. This chain uses TRBV28 with TRBJ1-1; D is undetermined. The CDR3 sequence is 13 residues long. The germline V gene encodes CDR1 MDHEN and CDR2 SYDVKM. V was pared by 8 bases and J by 4 bases, with 14 bases between.

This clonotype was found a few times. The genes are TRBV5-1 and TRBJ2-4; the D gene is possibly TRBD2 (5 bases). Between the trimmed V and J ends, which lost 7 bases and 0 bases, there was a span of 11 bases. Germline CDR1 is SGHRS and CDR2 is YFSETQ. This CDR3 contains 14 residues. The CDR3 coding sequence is TGCGCCAGCCCGGGGTTACTAGCCAAAAACATTCAGTACTTC. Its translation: CASPGLLAKNIQYF.

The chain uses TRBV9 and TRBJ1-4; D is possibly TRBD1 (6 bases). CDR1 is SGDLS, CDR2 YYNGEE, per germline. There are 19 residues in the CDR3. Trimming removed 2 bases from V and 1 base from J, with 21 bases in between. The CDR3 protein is CASSVSAGDLMGTNEKLFF. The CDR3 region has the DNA TGTGCCAGCAGCGTCTCCGCAGGGGACCTGATGGGAACTAATGAAAAACTGTTTTTT.